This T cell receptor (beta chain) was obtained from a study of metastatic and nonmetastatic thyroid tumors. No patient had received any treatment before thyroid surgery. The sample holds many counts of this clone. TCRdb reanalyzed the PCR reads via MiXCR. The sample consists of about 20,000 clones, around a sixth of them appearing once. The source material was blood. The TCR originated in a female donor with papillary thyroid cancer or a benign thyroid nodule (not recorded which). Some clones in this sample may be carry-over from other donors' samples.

The CDR3 coding sequence is TGTGCCAGTAGGGCAGGCTATGGCTACACCTTC. Its protein is CASRAGYGYTF. The chain joins TRBV19 to TRBJ1-2; D unclear. The V end lost 6 bases, the J end lost 4 bases, and 6 bases lay between the germline ends. CDR3 size: 11 residues. Germline values: CDR1 LNHDA, CDR2 SQIVND (reference sequence). The whole variable domain, filled in from reference TRBV19 and TRBJ1-2, reads DGGITQSPKYLFRKEGQNVTLSCEQNLNHDAMYWYRQDPGQGLRLIYYSQIVNDFQKGDIAEGYSVSREKKESFPLTVTSAQKNPTAFYLCASRAGYGYTFGSGTRLTVV.